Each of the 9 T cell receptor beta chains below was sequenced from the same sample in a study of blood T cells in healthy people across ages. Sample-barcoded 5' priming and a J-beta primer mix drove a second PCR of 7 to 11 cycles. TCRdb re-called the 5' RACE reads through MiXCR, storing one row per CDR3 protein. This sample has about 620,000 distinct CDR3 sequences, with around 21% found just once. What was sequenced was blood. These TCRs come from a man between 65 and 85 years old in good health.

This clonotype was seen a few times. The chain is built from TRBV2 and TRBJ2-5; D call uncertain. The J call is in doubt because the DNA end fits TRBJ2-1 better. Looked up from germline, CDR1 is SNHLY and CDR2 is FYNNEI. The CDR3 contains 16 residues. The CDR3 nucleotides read TGTGCCAGCAAGCGCAATGGGGTAGGGCCTACGGATGAGCAGTTCTTC. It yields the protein CASKRNGVGPTDEQFF.

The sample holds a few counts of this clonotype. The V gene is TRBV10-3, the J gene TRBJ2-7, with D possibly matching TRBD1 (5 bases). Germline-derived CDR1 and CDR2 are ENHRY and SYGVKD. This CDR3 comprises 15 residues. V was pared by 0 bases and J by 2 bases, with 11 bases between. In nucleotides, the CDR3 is TGTGCCATCAGTGAGTCGACAGTCAGCACCTACGAGCAGTACTTC. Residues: CAISESTVSTYEQYF.

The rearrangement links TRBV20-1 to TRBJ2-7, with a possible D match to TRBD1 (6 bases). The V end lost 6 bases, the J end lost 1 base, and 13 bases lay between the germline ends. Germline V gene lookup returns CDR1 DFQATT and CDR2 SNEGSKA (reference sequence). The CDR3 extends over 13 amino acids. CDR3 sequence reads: CSAGQPTSYEQYF. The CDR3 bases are TGCAGTGCCGGACAGCCAACATCCTACGAGCAGTACTTC.

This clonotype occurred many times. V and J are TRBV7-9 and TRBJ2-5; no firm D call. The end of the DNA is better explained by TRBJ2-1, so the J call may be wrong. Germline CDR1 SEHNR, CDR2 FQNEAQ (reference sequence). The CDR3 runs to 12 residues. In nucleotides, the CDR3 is TGTGCCAGCAGCTTAGGAGTGAGTGAGCAGTTCTTC. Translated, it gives CASSLGVSEQFF.

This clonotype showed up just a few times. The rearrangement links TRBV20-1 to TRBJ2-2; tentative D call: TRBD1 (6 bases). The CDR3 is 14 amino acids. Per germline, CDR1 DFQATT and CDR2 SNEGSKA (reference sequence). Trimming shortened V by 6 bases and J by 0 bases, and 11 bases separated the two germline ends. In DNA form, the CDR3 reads TGCAGTGCGAACAGGGCATCGAACACCGGGGAGCTGTTTTTT. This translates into CSANRASNTGELFF.

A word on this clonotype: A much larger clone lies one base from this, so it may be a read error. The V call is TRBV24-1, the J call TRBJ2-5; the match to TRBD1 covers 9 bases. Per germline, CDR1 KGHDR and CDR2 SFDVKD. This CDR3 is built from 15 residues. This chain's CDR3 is CTTSDRGTGRETQYF. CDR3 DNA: TGTACCACCAGTGATCGGGGGACAGGGCGAGAGACCCAGTACTTC.

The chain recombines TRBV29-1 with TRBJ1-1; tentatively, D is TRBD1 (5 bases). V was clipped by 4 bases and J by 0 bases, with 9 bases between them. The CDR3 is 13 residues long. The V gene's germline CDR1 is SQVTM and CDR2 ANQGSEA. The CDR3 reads CSVGRQMNTEAFF. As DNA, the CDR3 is TGCAGCGTTGGTAGACAGATGAACACTGAAGCTTTCTTT.

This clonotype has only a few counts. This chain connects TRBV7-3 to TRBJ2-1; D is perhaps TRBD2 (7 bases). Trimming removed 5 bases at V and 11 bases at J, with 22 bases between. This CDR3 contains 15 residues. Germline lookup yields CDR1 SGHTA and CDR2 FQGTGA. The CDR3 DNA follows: TGTGCCAGCAGCAACCCGGGGCAGGGGACTAACAAGCAGTTCTTC. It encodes CASSNPGQGTNKQFF.

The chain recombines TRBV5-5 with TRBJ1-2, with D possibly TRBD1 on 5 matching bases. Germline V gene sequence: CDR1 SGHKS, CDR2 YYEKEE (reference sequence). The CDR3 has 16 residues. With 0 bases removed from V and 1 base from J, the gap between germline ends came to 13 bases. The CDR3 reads CASSLVGTRVNYGYTF. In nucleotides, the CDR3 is TGTGCCAGCAGCTTGGTAGGGACTCGAGTTAACTATGGCTACACCTTC. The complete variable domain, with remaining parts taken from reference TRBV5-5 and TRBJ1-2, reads DAGVTQSPTHLIKTRGQQVTLRCSPISGHKSVSWYQQVLGQGPQFIFQYYEKEERGRGNFPDRFSARQFPNYSSELNVNALLLGDSALYLCASSLVGTRVNYGYTFGSGTRLTVV.